This T cell receptor (beta chain) was captured in a study of blood T cell repertoires in COVID-19. As for the study in general: The analysed material was cDNA or gDNA that came from T cells, B-cell-depleted T cells, or PBMCs.

V was trimmed by 4 bases and J by 1 base, leaving 7 bases between them. CDR3 length: 13 residues. Germline CDR1 MNHEY, CDR2 SMNVEV (reference sequence). Under the authors' procedure: Amplification of reference gene primers was used by the study to estimate nucleated cell counts. Libraries were prepared by immunoSEQ multiplex PCR; TCRdb keeps only in-frame clonotypes and omits some of them. The D gene and trimming were derived from the DNA, and the V and J assignments and clone size from that table. The sample holds under 200,000 clones, about 82% seen once. Sequencing used peripheral blood. The receptor was isolated from a man aged 45-65 years with active or convalescent COVID-19. The V call is TRBV27, the J call TRBJ1-1, with D tentatively TRBD1 (6 bases). The CDR3 DNA sequence: TGTGCCAGCAGTTCGGACAGGAACACTGAAGCTTTCTTT. It codes for CASSSDRNTEAFF.